This T cell receptor beta chain was identified during a study of response to subunit inactivated influenza vaccine. Each CDR3 protein gets one entry after TCRdb re-called the RT-PCR reads with MiXCR. Of around 850,000 distinct CDR3 sequences listed, less than 20% are singletons. V shed 4 bases and J shed 6 bases, with 12 bases lying between them. Germline values: CDR1 SGHTA, CDR2 FQGNSA. CDR3 length: 14 amino acids. This clonotype appeared a few times. The gene calls are TRBV7-2 and TRBJ2-2; D may match TRBD1 or TRBD2 (5 bases each). This material consisted of PBMCs from blood, taken about 5 days after vaccination. The sequence was obtained from a man in his fifties who received an inactivated influenza vaccine. CDR3: CASSWGRQAGELFF. CDR3 coding DNA: TGTGCCAGCAGCTGGGGACGGCAGGCCGGGGAGCTGTTTTTT.